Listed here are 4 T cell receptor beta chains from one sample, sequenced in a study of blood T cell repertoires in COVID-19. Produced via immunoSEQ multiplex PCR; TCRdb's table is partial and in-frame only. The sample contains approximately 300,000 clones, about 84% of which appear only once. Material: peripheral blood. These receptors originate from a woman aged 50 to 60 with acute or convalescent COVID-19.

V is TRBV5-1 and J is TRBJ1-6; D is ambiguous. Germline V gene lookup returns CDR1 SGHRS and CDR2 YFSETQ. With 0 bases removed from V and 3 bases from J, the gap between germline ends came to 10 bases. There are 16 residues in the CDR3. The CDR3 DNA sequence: TGCGCCAGCAGCTTGGGGCAGGCCAACTATAATTCACCCCTCCACTTT. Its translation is CASSLGQANYNSPLHF.

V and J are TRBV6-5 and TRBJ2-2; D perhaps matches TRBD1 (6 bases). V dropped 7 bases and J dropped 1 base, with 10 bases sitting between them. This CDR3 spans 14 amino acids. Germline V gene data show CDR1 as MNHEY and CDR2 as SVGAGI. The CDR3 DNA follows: TGTGCCAGCATCAGGGGCGGGAACACCGGGGAGCTGTTTTTT. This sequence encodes CASIRGGNTGELFF.

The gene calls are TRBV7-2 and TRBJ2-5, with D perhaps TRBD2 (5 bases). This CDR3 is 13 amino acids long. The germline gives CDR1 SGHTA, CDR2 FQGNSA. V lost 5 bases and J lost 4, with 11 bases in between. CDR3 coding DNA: TGTGCCAGCAGCCGGAGGTCCCCAGAGACCCAGTACTTC. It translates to CASSRRSPETQYF. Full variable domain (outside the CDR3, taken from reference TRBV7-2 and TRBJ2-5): GAGVSQSPSNKVTEKGKDVELRCDPISGHTALYWYRQSLGQGLEFLIYFQGNSAPDKSGLPSDRFSAERTGGSVSTLTIQRTQQEDSAVYLCASSRRSPETQYFGPGTRLLVL.

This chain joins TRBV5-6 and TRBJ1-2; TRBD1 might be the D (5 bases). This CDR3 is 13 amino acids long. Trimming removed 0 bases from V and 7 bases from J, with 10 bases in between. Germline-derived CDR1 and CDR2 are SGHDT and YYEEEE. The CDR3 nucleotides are TGTGCCAGCAGCTTGGTGGGGGGGAGTGGCTACACCTTC. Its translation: CASSLVGGSGYTF.